These T cell receptor beta chains were read from a single sample in a study of T cell changes during pregnancy in multiple sclerosis. This table comes from immunoSEQ multiplex PCR, and its TCRdb copy is limited to in-frame clones, with some not included. The sample lists about 40,000 clones; over 80% were seen once. Sequenced here: peripheral blood, sampled in the first trimester of pregnancy. These receptors came from a female donor in good health, enrolled as a control in a pregnancy study. The CDR3 runs from the conserved cysteine through the conserved F or W.

v_gene,j_gene,CDR3aa
TRBV11-3,TRBJ1-3,CASSQDRTSGNTIYF
TRBV2,TRBJ1-2,CASSNIRGIYGYTF
TRBV7-9,TRBJ2-7,CASSHGDQSSYEQYF
TRBV19,TRBJ2-3,CASSILAGGTDTQYF
TRBV28,TRBJ1-1,CASSFERLIREAFF
TRBV20-1,TRBJ1-2,CSATGIGGYTF
TRBV6-1,TRBJ1-6,CASSEAHENSPLHF
TRBV6-1,TRBJ1-6,CASRENSPLHF
TRBV6-6,TRBJ1-6,CASMDRENSPLHF
TRBV7-9,TRBJ1-2,CASSLGTGWTNYGYTF
TRBV29-1,TRBJ1-1,CSVADRGVNTEAFF
TRBV4-1,TRBJ1-4,CASREQGAIEKLFF
TRBV5-6,TRBJ1-1,CASSPLLAGASNTEAFF
TRBV2,TRBJ2-7,CASKTGLGATMEQYF
TRBV6-4,TRBJ2-1,CASSVVGGSSGEQFF
TRBV9,TRBJ2-3,CASSAFGSGDTQYF
TRBV5-1,TRBJ2-7,CASSLRGQGSAYEQYF
TRBV29-1,TRBJ1-2,CSVPQGAQGYGYTF
TRBV6-9,TRBJ1-2,CASSSDTAYGYTF
TRBV14,TRBJ1-1,CASSYRATEAFF
TRBV5-6,TRBJ1-2,CASSSGNLYGYTF
TRBV7-2,TRBJ1-5,CASNSGNQPQHF
TRBV7-9,TRBJ2-5,CASSSTRETQYF
TRBV7-6,TRBJ1-2,CASSPPEGSIYGYTF
TRBV6-5,TRBJ1-2,CASSRTVNYGYTF
TRBV30,TRBJ1-6,CAWSVTRGDSPLHF
TRBV5-1,TRBJ2-1,CASSLGGPNIFQFF
TRBV30,TRBJ1-5,CAWSRSGVAYSNQPQHF
TRBV6-1,TRBJ2-7,CASSYRQDFEQYF